Presented here are 26 T cell receptor beta chains from one specimen sequenced in a study of PD-L1 blockade in urothelial cancer. The time point: pretreatment peripheral blood. The data were produced by immunoSEQ multiplex PCR, yet TCRdb's version contains in-frame clones alone and is incomplete. The data hold about 52,000 clones, with around 80% observed a single time. Material: PBMCs, obtained around atezolizumab (anti-PD-L1) treatment. These receptors all come from a man in his 70s with urothelial cancer.

The chain recombines TRBV28 with TRBJ2-3, with 13 bases matching TRBD2. Germline lookup yields CDR1 MDHEN and CDR2 SYDVKM. The CDR3 contains 15 residues. J was trimmed by 5 bases and V by 6 bases; bases with no gene match: 5. CDR3 amino acids: CASRRTSGRGDTQYF. CDR3 coding DNA: TGTGCCAGCAGGCGGACTAGCGGGAGAGGAGATACGCAGTATTTT.

There are a few counts of this clone. J is TRBJ1-4 and V is TRBV7-9, with D possibly TRBD1 on 6 matching bases. The CDR3 runs to 13 residues. V lost 6 bases and J 5 bases, leaving 10 bases between the germline ends. Germline assignment: CDR1 SEHNR and CDR2 FQNEAQ (reference sequence). The CDR3 nucleotides are TGTGCCAGCAGAGAGGGGGTGAATGAAAAACTGTTTTTT. It is translated as CASREGVNEKLFF.

There are a few counts of this clone. V gene TRBV5-6 combines with J gene TRBJ2-7; weak D call: TRBD2 (5 bases). Germline CDR1 is SGHDT and CDR2 is YYEEEE. V was cut by 0 bases and J by 0 bases, with 7 bases left in between. This CDR3 region has 14 residues. The CDR3: CASSLGEYSYEQYF. The CDR3 bases are TGTGCCAGCAGCTTGGGGGAGTACTCCTACGAGCAGTACTTC. Variable domain in full (rest from reference TRBV5-6 and TRBJ2-7): DAGVTQSPTHLIKTRGQQVTLRCSPKSGHDTVSWYQQALGQGPQFIFQYYEEEERQRGNFPDRFSGHQFPNYSSELNVNALLLGDSALYLCASSLGEYSYEQYFGPGTRLTVT.

This clone was recorded a few times. V usage is TRBV5-4 and J usage is TRBJ1-6; the D is unclear. This CDR3 spans 15 amino acids. In germline, CDR1 is SGHNT, CDR2 YYREEE (reference sequence). Deletions cut 0 bases from V and 3 bases from J, with 7 bases between. This CDR3 reads CASSLAADYNSPLHF. The CDR3 nucleotides are TGTGCCAGCAGCTTGGCCGCGGACTATAATTCACCCCTCCACTTT.

The chain carries TRBV7-2 and TRBJ1-2; a possible D gene is TRBD1 (5 bases). The CDR3 covers 17 residues. The V and J ends lost 1 base and 2 bases respectively, with 17 bases between them. CDR1 and CDR2 from the germline V gene are SGHTA and FQGNSA. CDR3 sequence reads: CASSLDMGGGLNYGYTF. CDR3 DNA sequence: TGTGCCAGCAGCTTAGATATGGGCGGGGGATTAAACTATGGCTACACCTTC.

The chain couples TRBV10-3 to TRBJ1-2; 7 nucleotides match TRBD1. The junction had 11 bases not matched to a gene; V was cut back by 6 bases and J by 7 bases. Looked up from germline, CDR1 is ENHRY and CDR2 is SYGVKD. The CDR3 length is 14 residues. CDR3 nucleotide sequence: TGTGCCATCAGGACAGGGATCCGGGGACCTGGCTACACCTTC. Translation gives CAIRTGIRGPGYTF.

This clone turned up a few times. The genes are TRBV6-6 and TRBJ2-7, with D unclear. Germline V gene data show CDR1 as MNHNY and CDR2 as SVGAGI (reference sequence). The CDR3 is made up of 15 amino acids. Trimming shortened V by 2 bases and J by 1 base, and 12 bases separated the two germline ends. CDR3 coding DNA: TGTGCCAGCAGTTACCCCGCCGCCGGTTCCTACGAGCAGTACTTC. It encodes CASSYPAAGSYEQYF.

Remarks on this clone: The junction does not match germline at one end; this may be a read error. The J gene is TRBJ2-3, the V gene TRBV19, with 7 positions matching TRBD2. The V gene's germline CDR1 is LNHDA and CDR2 SQIVND (reference sequence). The CDR3 length is 17 residues. In DNA, the CDR3 is TGTGCCAGTAGTATAGAAAACCCTAGCGGTCCCACAAATACGCAGTATTTT. Amino acids: CASSIENPSGPTNTQYF.

The rearrangement joins TRBV23-1 to TRBJ2-7, with no clear D. TRBV23-1 has ORF status, its function being uncertain. The CDR3 sequence is 9 residues long. Trimming took 10 bases from V and 4 from J, leaving 5 bases between them. CDR3 protein: CANYYEQYF. CDR3 sequence (DNA): TGCGCCAACTATTACGAGCAGTACTTC.

The V call is TRBV5-6, the J call TRBJ2-5, with a possible D match to TRBD1 (6 bases). The germline CDR1 and CDR2 sequences are SGHDT and YYEEEE. The CDR3 is 15 residues long. The V end lost 0 bases, the J end lost 5 bases, and 14 bases lay between the germline ends. CDR3 amino acids: CASSLDREYGETQYF. In DNA form, the CDR3 reads TGTGCCAGCAGCTTGGACAGGGAATACGGGGAGACCCAGTACTTC. Full variable domain (rest looked up from reference TRBV5-6 and TRBJ2-5): DAGVTQSPTHLIKTRGQQVTLRCSPKSGHDTVSWYQQALGQGPQFIFQYYEEEERQRGNFPDRFSGHQFPNYSSELNVNALLLGDSALYLCASSLDREYGETQYFGPGTRLLVL.

This chain joins TRBV5-1 and TRBJ2-1, with 8 bases fitting TRBD2. Germline V lookup: CDR1 SGHRS, CDR2 YFSETQ. The V gene end was trimmed by 4 bases and the J gene end by 7 bases; junction bases not matched to a gene: 13. CDR3 length: 16 residues. CDR3 nucleotide sequence: TGCGCCAGCAGCCTTACCCTAGCGGGCCCCCTGAATGAGCAGTTCTTC. It specifies CASSLTLAGPLNEQFF. Full variable domain (missing parts from reference TRBV5-1 and TRBJ2-1): KAGVTQTPRYLIKTRGQQVTLSCSPISGHRSVSWYQQTPGQGLQFLFEYFSETQRNKGNFPGRFSGRQFSNSRSEMNVSTLELGDSALYLCASSLTLAGPLNEQFFGPGTRLTVL.

The rearrangement links TRBV5-1 to TRBJ2-7, with 8 bases that match TRBD1. Germline V gives CDR1 SGHRS, CDR2 YFSETQ. The V and J ends lost 4 bases and 3 bases, in that order; junction bases with no gene match: 15. The CDR3 is 17 amino acids. In DNA, the CDR3 is TGCGCCAGCAGCCCTACTCTGACAGGGGTGGCTTTCTACGAGCAGTACTTC. This gives the protein CASSPTLTGVAFYEQYF.

The rearrangement uses TRBV10-3 and TRBJ1-1; the match to TRBD1 covers 7 bases. Germline CDR1 reads ENHRY; CDR2 reads SYGVKD. The V gene end was trimmed by 2 bases and the J gene end by 1 base; junction bases not matched to a gene: 1. This CDR3 is 14 amino acids long. CDR3 sequence (DNA): TGTGCCATCAGTGAGAAGGGGGCGAACACTGAAGCTTTCTTT. Residues: CAISEKGANTEAFF.

The rearrangement uses TRBV2 and TRBJ1-5; D unresolved. The CDR3 runs to 15 residues. The germline gives CDR1 SNHLY, CDR2 FYNNEI. V was cut by 6 bases and J by 2 bases, with 14 bases left in between. CDR3 in amino acids: CASRVLGDGNQPQHF. The CDR3 region has the DNA TGTGCCAGCAGGGTACTAGGAGACGGCAATCAGCCCCAGCATTTT.

The CDR3 DNA reads TGTGCCAGCAGCCTGCCTGGGGGAGGGGGCACCGGGGAGCTGTTTTTT. This encodes CASSLPGGGGTGELFF. The V and J genes are TRBV5-4 and TRBJ2-2, with D tentatively TRBD2 (7 bases). Looked up from germline, CDR1 is SGHNT and CDR2 is YYREEE (reference sequence). V was clipped by 4 bases and J by 4 bases, with 17 bases between them. The CDR3 consists of 16 residues.

The chain recombines TRBV7-9 with TRBJ2-3; 10 bases are a match to TRBD2. V lost 3 bases and J lost 0; bases outside the gene matches: 6. The CDR3 runs 17 residues. CDR1 and CDR2 (germline): SEHNR, FQNEAQ (reference sequence). The CDR3 region has the DNA TGTGCCAGCAGCTTCTATAAAGCGGGGGGGAGCACAGATACGCAGTATTTT. As protein: CASSFYKAGGSTDTQYF.

This clone appeared a single time. The chain couples TRBV6-5 to TRBJ1-2; D is perhaps TRBD1 (5 bases). The CDR3 runs to 15 residues. With 7 bases removed from V and 4 bases from J, the gap between germline ends came to 19 bases. CDR1 MNHEY and CDR2 SVGAGI come from the germline V gene. The CDR3 reads CASKQQDSPTYGYTF. The CDR3 DNA sequence: TGTGCCAGCAAACAACAGGATTCCCCTACCTATGGCTACACCTTC.

The chain is built from TRBV6-6 and TRBJ1-1; TRBD1 aligns across 7 bases. CDR3 length: 15 residues. Germline lookup yields CDR1 MNHNY and CDR2 SVGAGI (reference sequence). V dropped 3 bases and J dropped 2; count of bases not matched to a gene: 6. CDR3 DNA sequence: TGTGCCAGCAGTTATGAAGGGGGCTTAAACACTGAAGCTTTCTTT. Translated, it gives CASSYEGGLNTEAFF.

J is TRBJ1-5 and V is TRBV7-9; 9 positions match TRBD1. The length of the CDR3 is 14 residues. Looked up from germline, CDR1 is SEHNR and CDR2 is FQNEAQ (reference sequence). The V and J ends lost 3 bases and 7 bases, in that order; junction bases with no gene match: 4. CDR3 sequence reads: CASSFDRGRQPQHF. CDR3 in DNA: TGTGCCAGCAGCTTTGACAGGGGGAGGCAGCCCCAGCATTTT.

V usage is TRBV6-1 and J usage is TRBJ2-7; 9 nucleotides match TRBD1. This CDR3 spans 15 amino acids. CDR1 and CDR2 (germline): MNHNS, SASEGT. Unmatched junction bases numbered 12, after V lost 7 bases and J lost 5 bases. The CDR3 DNA follows: TGTGCCAGCACCGGCGTCCGGACAGGGGACCACGAGCAGTACTTC. Encoded protein: CASTGVRTGDHEQYF.

The chain is built from TRBV7-9 and TRBJ1-1; tentatively, D is TRBD1 (6 bases). The germline gives CDR1 SEHNR, CDR2 FQNEAQ (reference sequence). The V gene lost 5 bases and the J gene lost 1 base, with 14 bases spanning the gap. This CDR3 comprises 15 residues. In nucleotides, the CDR3 is TGTGCCAGCAGCCGAATCCGGGACAAGAACACTGAAGCTTTCTTT. It yields the protein CASSRIRDKNTEAFF.

The chain has TRBV10-3 and TRBJ1-1; 7 bases line up with TRBD1. Per the germline V gene, CDR1 is ENHRY and CDR2 is SYGVKD. CDR3 length equals 14 residues. Unmatched junction bases numbered 4, after V lost 6 bases and J lost 0 bases. CDR3 bases: TGTGCCATCAGAGGACAGGTTGTGAACACTGAAGCTTTCTTT. This sequence encodes CAIRGQVVNTEAFF.

The chain's CDR3 is CASSLRVGLAGGPRIIHGTDTQYF. The CDR3 DNA reads TGTGCCAGCAGTTTAAGAGTGGGACTAGCGGGAGGACCTAGAATTATACACGGCACAGATACGCAGTATTTT. The chain has TRBV27 and TRBJ2-3; 15 bases are shared with TRBD2. The V and J ends lost 2 bases and 1 base, in that order; junction bases with no gene match: 22. The V gene's germline CDR1 is MNHEY and CDR2 SMNVEV (reference sequence). This CDR3 has 24 amino acids.

The chain uses TRBV6-5 and TRBJ1-2, with no clear D. In germline, CDR1 is MNHEY, CDR2 SVGAGI. V was pared by 0 bases and J by 2 bases, with 7 bases between. The CDR3 runs to 14 residues. CDR3: CASSYSTGNYGYTF. Written as DNA, the CDR3 is TGTGCCAGCAGTTACTCGACGGGAAACTATGGCTACACCTTC.

This chain connects TRBV7-8 to TRBJ1-5; 8 bases align to TRBD1. The V gene end was trimmed by 4 bases and the J gene end by 2 bases; junction bases not matched to a gene: 4. Looked up from germline, CDR1 is SGHVS and CDR2 is FQNEAQ. The CDR3 spans 15 residues. This CDR3 reads CASSSDRGRNQPQHF. The CDR3 bases are TGTGCCAGCAGCTCCGACAGGGGCCGCAATCAGCCCCAGCATTTT.

V usage is TRBV19 and J usage is TRBJ2-7; perhaps TRBD2 as D (6 bases). Trimming removed 5 bases from V and 2 bases from J, with 10 bases in between. The length of the CDR3 is 13 residues. CDR1 is LNHDA, CDR2 SQIVND, per germline (reference sequence). The CDR3 nucleotides read TGTGCCAGTAGTTCGGGAGCAACCTACGAGCAGTACTTC. Translation: CASSSGATYEQYF. The full variable domain, in which reference TRBV19 and TRBJ2-7 provide the parts outside the CDR3, is DGGITQSPKYLFRKEGQNVTLSCEQNLNHDAMYWYRQDPGQGLRLIYYSQIVNDFQKGDIAEGYSVSREKKESFPLTVTSAQKNPTAFYLCASSSGATYEQYFGPGTRLTVT.